The 27 T cell receptor beta chains presented below share a single source sample, sequenced in a study of T cell changes during pregnancy in multiple sclerosis (dated by TCRdb to between 2018 and 2021). The library was produced with the immunoSEQ multiplex PCR assay. TCRdb mirrors the immuneACCESS table, restricted to in-frame sequences. Some clones are absent from its copies; in checked studies, under half trace to an unresolved V gene, and the reason for the others is unknown. This sample gives tens of thousands of clones in total; about nine tenths of them show up just once. The ten largest clones add up to more than 2% of the sample. The material sequenced was peripheral blood, taken in the first trimester of pregnancy. These receptors all stem from a female donor with multiple sclerosis, enrolled in a pregnancy study.

Turning to this clone: At the DNA level, this CDR3 is encoded by other sequences in the same sample as well. The CDR3 protein is CASSPAGGYEQYF. In DNA form, the CDR3 reads TGTGCCAGTAGCCCAGCGGGGGGATATGAGCAGTACTTC. V is TRBV18 and J is TRBJ2-7, with TRBD2 matching over 9 bases. V dropped 9 bases and J dropped 7; count of bases not matched to a gene: 10. In germline, CDR1 is KGHSH, CDR2 LQKENI. The CDR3 is 13 residues long. Drawing the rest from reference TRBV18 and TRBJ2-7, the complete variable domain is NAGVMQNPRHLVRRRGQEARLRCSPMKGHSHVYWYRQLPEEGLKFMVYLQKENIIDESGMPKERFSAEFPKEGPSILRIQQVVRGDSAAYFCASSPAGGYEQYFGPGTRLTVT.

V gene TRBV19 combines with J gene TRBJ2-1; 10 bases line up with TRBD1. This CDR3 spans 14 amino acids. Trimming cost V 6 bases and J 2 bases; bases outside gene matches: 1. Germline CDR1 LNHDA, CDR2 SQIVND (reference sequence). The CDR3 nucleotides read TGTGCCAGTAGGGGGACAGGGGCCTACAATGAGCAGTTCTTC. This encodes CASRGTGAYNEQFF.

This clone was seen more than once but under ten times. This chain connects TRBV27 to TRBJ1-6; D gene ambiguous. This CDR3 is built from 16 residues. Germline V gives CDR1 MNHEY, CDR2 SMNVEV (reference sequence). Trimming took off 2 bases at V and 10 bases at J, with 18 bases between the two ends. CDR3: CASSLVRTVGGSPLHF. In nucleotides, the CDR3 is TGTGCCAGCAGTTTAGTCAGGACGGTAGGAGGGTCACCCCTCCACTTT.

The chain recombines TRBV6-6 with TRBJ1-2, with D tentatively TRBD1 (5 bases). The CDR3 is 12 residues long. The ends were cut back, 8 bases at V and 5 bases at J, with 12 bases in the middle. Germline lookup yields CDR1 MNHNY and CDR2 SVGAGI (reference sequence). In DNA, the CDR3 is TGTGCCAGCCACAAGCAGGGTTATGGCTACACCTTC. Residues: CASHKQGYGYTF.

The chain links TRBV28 to TRBJ1-5; 8 bases are a match to TRBD1. The CDR3 is 15 residues long. V lost 4 bases, J lost 4 bases, and 6 bases stayed unmatched. Per germline, CDR1 MDHEN and CDR2 SYDVKM. CDR3 residues: CASSSRTGLNQPQHF. The DNA for the CDR3 is TGTGCCAGCAGTTCCCGGACAGGGCTGAATCAGCCCCAGCATTTT.

The chain employs TRBV15 and TRBJ1-4, with TRBD1 as a possible D gene (6 bases). Per the germline V gene, CDR1 is LNHNV and CDR2 is YYDKDF (reference sequence). The V end lost 1 base, the J end lost 8 bases, and 11 bases lay between the germline ends. The CDR3 sequence is 14 residues long. The CDR3 DNA follows: TGTGCCACCAGCAGAGGGGGGGGCCGGGAAAAACTGTTTTTT. It is translated as CATSRGGGREKLFF.

V gene TRBV10-3 combines with J gene TRBJ2-7, with a possible D match to TRBD2 (5 bases). Germline CDR1 reads ENHRY; CDR2 reads SYGVKD. This CDR3 spans 13 amino acids. V was shortened by 4 bases and J by 1 base, with 8 bases between the two germline ends. In DNA form, the CDR3 reads TGTGCCATCAGTGGGAGCGGATCCTACGAGCAGTACTTC. Amino acids: CAISGSGSYEQYF.

This clone appeared a single time. V usage is TRBV5-6 and J usage is TRBJ1-5; 7 bases line up with TRBD1. The CDR3 spans 16 residues. CDR1 SGHDT and CDR2 YYEEEE come from the germline V gene. Losses at the gene ends were 0 bases for V and 4 bases for J; bases not matched to a gene: 7. The CDR3 coding sequence is TGTGCCAGCAGCTTGGGACAGGGCTCTGGGAATCAGCCCCAGCATTTT. Translating gives CASSLGQGSGNQPQHF.

The V gene is TRBV15, the J gene TRBJ2-7; no firm D call. V gave up 0 bases and J gave up 1 base, with 10 bases separating them. Germline V gives CDR1 LNHNV, CDR2 YYDKDF (reference sequence). The CDR3 is 15 amino acids. The CDR3 DNA is TGTGCCACCAGCAGAGAGGATACAGTTTCCTACGAGCAGTACTTC. This gives the protein CATSREDTVSYEQYF.

This chain joins TRBV4-1 and TRBJ2-7, with D maybe TRBD2 (6 bases). Deletions cut 0 bases from V and 1 base from J, with 13 bases between. This CDR3 comprises 16 residues. Germline CDR1 and CDR2: MGHRA and YSYEKL. The CDR3 reads CASSQDLGGESYEQYF. The CDR3 DNA reads as TGCGCCAGCAGCCAAGATCTGGGGGGAGAATCCTACGAGCAGTACTTC.

This clone appeared once. The chain uses TRBV12-5 and TRBJ2-2; TRBD1 matches at 12 bases. The CDR3 has 14 amino acids. The V gene end was trimmed by 4 bases and the J gene end by 10 bases; junction bases not matched to a gene: 4. CDR1 and CDR2 (germline): LGHNT, FRNRAP. The CDR3 region is CASGWGQGAEELFF. Here the CDR3 DNA reads TGTGCTAGTGGTTGGGGACAGGGGGCCGAGGAGCTGTTTTTT.

This chain connects TRBV5-1 to TRBJ2-5; 8 bases fit TRBD1. The CDR3 consists of 15 residues. V was pared by 4 bases and J by 3 bases, with 8 bases of the junction left unmatched. Per germline, CDR1 SGHRS and CDR2 YFSETQ. The CDR3 here is CASSRQTTGEETQYF. The CDR3 DNA is TGCGCCAGCAGCAGACAAACGACAGGGGAAGAGACCCAGTACTTC.

The chain is built from TRBV7-8 and TRBJ2-1; 7 nucleotides agree with TRBD2. The CDR3 covers 15 residues. CDR1 and CDR2 (germline): SGHVS, FQNEAQ. V lost 2 bases and J lost 4; bases outside the gene matches: 5. CDR3 residues: CASSLRLAVYNEQFF. DNA for the CDR3: TGTGCCAGCAGCTTAAGGCTAGCGGTATACAATGAGCAGTTCTTC.

V usage is TRBV11-2 and J usage is TRBJ2-5; 7 bases are a match to TRBD2. Germline CDR1 SGHAT, CDR2 FQNNGV. The CDR3 has 17 residues. J was trimmed by 5 bases and V by 5 bases; bases with no gene match: 17. CDR3 sequence: CASSSGVGSGPRETQYF. Here the CDR3 DNA reads TGTGCCAGCAGCAGCGGGGTTGGCAGTGGACCCCGGGAGACCCAGTACTTC.

V and J are TRBV7-2 and TRBJ1-5; 10 nucleotides match TRBD1. V shed 5 bases and J 4 bases; nucleotides not matched to a gene: 8. Germline V gives CDR1 SGHTA, CDR2 FQGNSA. The CDR3 length is 16 residues. CDR3 sequence: CASSRRGQGGNQPQHF. CDR3 sequence (DNA): TGTGCCAGCAGCCGACGAGGACAGGGGGGTAATCAGCCCCAGCATTTT.

This chain links TRBV7-2 with TRBJ2-3, with 10 bases identical to TRBD1. The germline gives CDR1 SGHTA, CDR2 FQGNSA. The CDR3 runs to 17 residues. Trimming took 5 bases from V and 4 from J; bases not matched to a gene: 12. The DNA of the CDR3 is TGTGCCAGCAGCCCACCTTACGGACAGGGGGGATCAGATACGCAGTATTTT. Translating gives CASSPPYGQGGSDTQYF. Combining the CDR3 with reference TRBV7-2 and TRBJ2-3 gives the whole variable domain GAGVSQSPSNKVTEKGKDVELRCDPISGHTALYWYRQSLGQGLEFLIYFQGNSAPDKSGLPSDRFSAERTGGSVSTLTIQRTQQEDSAVYLCASSPPYGQGGSDTQYFGPGTRLTVL.

V gene TRBV2 combines with J gene TRBJ2-3; 11 nucleotides match TRBD2. Germline assignment: CDR1 SNHLY and CDR2 FYNNEI. The CDR3 runs 15 residues. Germline trimming cut 4 bases from V and 5 bases from J; bases unmatched to any gene: 5. CDR3 residues: CASSVPGLAEDTQYF. CDR3 nucleotides: TGTGCCAGCAGTGTTCCGGGACTAGCGGAAGATACGCAGTATTTT.

This clone has a single count. One junction end disagrees with the germline gene, perhaps due to a read error. The V call is TRBV6-6, the J call TRBJ2-2; D ambiguous. This CDR3 contains 15 residues. Germline CDR1 is MNHNY and CDR2 is SVGAGI (reference sequence). Here the CDR3 DNA reads TGTGCCAGCAGTCCCCATCTGCTCCCCGACTCGAGACTTGGATTT. Translating gives CASSPHLLPDSRLGF.

This chain connects TRBV5-1 to TRBJ2-7, with a weak D call TRBD1 (5 bases). The germline gives CDR1 SGHRS, CDR2 YFSETQ. The CDR3 is made up of 14 amino acids. V was cut by 1 base and J by 1 base, with 9 bases left in between. CDR3 DNA sequence: TGCGCCAGCAGCTTGACAGGCCCGTCCTACGAGCAGTACTTC. Translation gives CASSLTGPSYEQYF.

This sequence joins TRBV28 and TRBJ2-7; 9 bases line up with TRBD2. J lost 4 bases, V lost 4 bases, and 11 bases had no gene match. CDR1 is MDHEN and CDR2 is SYDVKM in the germline V gene. CDR3 size: 16 residues. The CDR3 reads CASSSPLAGAQYEQYF. CDR3 DNA: TGTGCCAGCAGTTCGCCTTTAGCGGGAGCCCAATACGAGCAGTACTTC. The full variable domain, its missing parts supplied by reference TRBV28 and TRBJ2-7, is DVKVTQSSRYLVKRTGEKVFLECVQDMDHENMFWYRQDPGLGLRLIYFSYDVKMKEKGDIPEGYSVSREKKERFSLILESASTNQTSMYLCASSSPLAGAQYEQYFGPGTRLTVT.

This chain connects TRBV5-5 to TRBJ1-5; the D gene is possibly TRBD1 (6 bases). Between the trimmed V and J ends, which lost 2 bases and 0 bases, there was a span of 9 bases. Germline values: CDR1 SGHKS, CDR2 YYEKEE (reference sequence). The CDR3 covers 15 residues. CDR3: CASSLQGFSNQPQHF. The CDR3 DNA reads TGTGCCAGCAGCTTACAGGGCTTTAGCAATCAGCCCCAGCATTTT.

The chain employs TRBV5-1 and TRBJ2-7; 8 positions match TRBD1. Germline values: CDR1 SGHRS, CDR2 YFSETQ. V was clipped by 4 bases and J by 2 bases; unmatched bases: 2. This CDR3 spans 13 amino acids. In DNA, the CDR3 is TGCGCCAGCAGCCGACAGGGGACCTACGAGCAGTACTTC. Its translation is CASSRQGTYEQYF.

This chain joins TRBV5-1 and TRBJ2-2, with D unclear. The CDR3 covers 12 residues. Trimming left V 4 bases short and J 5 bases short, with 6 bases between. Germline V gene sequence: CDR1 SGHRS, CDR2 YFSETQ. The CDR3 DNA reads as TGCGCCAGCAGCCTAAAAACCGGGGAGCTGTTTTTT. Encoded protein: CASSLKTGELFF.

CDR3 coding DNA: TGTGCCAGCAGTGTAGAGGCAGGGGAGAGACCCCTCCACTTT. It specifies CASSVEAGERPLHF. The chain combines TRBV6-4 with TRBJ1-6, with D possibly matching TRBD1 (6 bases). The V end was cut by 4 bases, the J end by 12 bases, with 16 bases between. CDR3 length: 14 residues. Germline-derived CDR1 and CDR2 are MRHNA and SNTAGT.

V usage is TRBV29-1 and J usage is TRBJ2-3, with 11 bases lining up with TRBD2. Trimming cost V 8 bases and J 3 bases; bases outside gene matches: 4. Germline CDR1 SQVTM, CDR2 ANQGSEA. The CDR3 runs 13 residues. The CDR3 nucleotides read TGCAGCCTTAGCGGGAGGGTGACAGATACGCAGTATTTT. Its protein is CSLSGRVTDTQYF.

The chain links TRBV19 to TRBJ2-2; TRBD1 matches at 8 bases. This CDR3 has 16 residues. The V and J ends lost 3 bases and 7 bases, in that order; junction bases with no gene match: 10. Germline V CDR1 and CDR2: LNHDA, SQIVND (reference sequence). CDR3 amino acids: CASSIRGTGQSGELFF. The CDR3 DNA follows: TGTGCCAGTAGTATCAGAGGGACAGGACAGAGCGGGGAGCTGTTTTTT. The full variable domain, its missing parts supplied by reference TRBV19 and TRBJ2-2, is DGGITQSPKYLFRKEGQNVTLSCEQNLNHDAMYWYRQDPGQGLRLIYYSQIVNDFQKGDIAEGYSVSREKKESFPLTVTSAQKNPTAFYLCASSIRGTGQSGELFFGEGSRLTVL.

The chain couples TRBV11-2 to TRBJ2-5; D gene unclear. The CDR3 is 13 amino acids. Germline CDR1 reads SGHAT; CDR2 reads FQNNGV. V was trimmed by 5 bases and J by 4 bases, leaving 11 bases between them. This chain's CDR3 is CASSPFLIETQYF. DNA for the CDR3: TGTGCCAGCAGCCCGTTTTTAATAGAGACCCAGTACTTC.